This is a list of T cell receptor beta chains from one sample in a study of identifying expanded T cells in peripheral blood. Some clones are missing from TCRdb's copy, which holds only in-frame ones; the method was immunoSEQ multiplex PCR. The profile shows 95,000 to 100,000 clones, around nine tenths of them singletons. The sequencing input was blood. The receptors here all came from a person between 18 and 75 years old in good health. Each CDR3 is given with its conserved first and last residue. The order of the fields is CDR3 DNA, CDR3 protein, V gene, D gene, J gene. The D gene is left open where the match is weak.

CDR3 DNA: TGCGCCAGCAGCCCCCAGAGGAGAGGCGAGCAGTACTTC
CDR3 protein: CASSPQRRGEQYF
V gene: TRBV5-1
D gene: -
J gene: TRBJ2-7

CDR3 DNA: TGCAGCGTTGAAGAGAGGGGTAAAGACTATGGCTACACCTTC
CDR3 protein: CSVEERGKDYGYTF
V gene: TRBV29-1
D gene: -
J gene: TRBJ1-2

CDR3 DNA: TGTGCCAGCAGCTTGAGATCAGATACGCAGTATTTT
CDR3 protein: CASSLRSDTQYF
V gene: TRBV13
D gene: -
J gene: TRBJ2-3

CDR3 DNA: TGTGCCAGTAGTCCTTCAGGGGTCGGCAATCAGCCCCAGCATTTT
CDR3 protein: CASSPSGVGNQPQHF
V gene: TRBV19
D gene: -
J gene: TRBJ1-5

CDR3 DNA: TGTGCCATCAGTGTGGAGAAGGGAGTAGGCTACACCTTC
CDR3 protein: CAISVEKGVGYTF
V gene: TRBV10-3
D gene: -
J gene: TRBJ1-2

CDR3 DNA: TGTGCCAGCAGTTACTCCTTCTGGGGGGCCGGGGAGCAGTTCTTC
CDR3 protein: CASSYSFWGAGEQFF
V gene: TRBV6-5
D gene: -
J gene: TRBJ2-1

CDR3 DNA: TGTGCCAGCAGCGCCTCGACAGGGAACTATGGCTACACCTTC
CDR3 protein: CASSASTGNYGYTF
V gene: TRBV9
D gene: TRBD1
J gene: TRBJ1-2

CDR3 DNA: TGTGCCAGCAGCTTAGAATACACCGGGGAGCTGTTTTTT
CDR3 protein: CASSLEYTGELFF
V gene: TRBV7-6
D gene: -
J gene: TRBJ2-2

CDR3 DNA: TGTGCCAGCCGACAGGGAGGGGCTGAAGCTTTCTTT
CDR3 protein: CASRQGGAEAFF
V gene: TRBV4-2
D gene: TRBD1
J gene: TRBJ1-1

CDR3 DNA: TGCGCCAGCAGCTTCTCAGCCGCTAGGGACTATGGCTACACCTTC
CDR3 protein: CASSFSAARDYGYTF
V gene: TRBV5-1
D gene: -
J gene: TRBJ1-2

CDR3 DNA: TGTGCCAGCAGCCAGTTAAGGGAGACCCAGTACTTC
CDR3 protein: CASSQLRETQYF
V gene: TRBV7-2
D gene: -
J gene: TRBJ2-5

CDR3 DNA: TGTGCCTGGAGTGTATGGGGTCAAGAGACCCAGTACTTC
CDR3 protein: CAWSVWGQETQYF
V gene: TRBV30
D gene: -
J gene: TRBJ2-5

CDR3 DNA: TGCGCCAGCAGCCTGAAGGACAGGGCATCCTACAATGAGCAGTTCTTC
CDR3 protein: CASSLKDRASYNEQFF
V gene: TRBV4-1
D gene: TRBD1
J gene: TRBJ2-1

CDR3 DNA: TGTGCCAGCAGCTGGATCCGTAAAGACTCAGGAAGCTACACCTTC
CDR3 protein: CASSWIRKDSGSYTF
V gene: TRBV5-5
D gene: -
J gene: TRBJ1-2

CDR3 DNA: TGTGCCAGCAGCTTATATCGGGGAAACACTGAAGCTTTCTTT
CDR3 protein: CASSLYRGNTEAFF
V gene: TRBV7-2
D gene: -
J gene: TRBJ1-1

CDR3 DNA: TGTGCCAGCAGTCGCCGGGACAGGCAAGAGACCCAGTACTTC
CDR3 protein: CASSRRDRQETQYF
V gene: TRBV6-5
D gene: TRBD1
J gene: TRBJ2-5

CDR3 DNA: TGTGCCAGCAGCTTAGTGACCGCCATGGGCTACACCTTC
CDR3 protein: CASSLVTAMGYTF
V gene: TRBV7-8
D gene: -
J gene: TRBJ1-2

CDR3 DNA: TGCAGCGTAGACAGGGGAGGGCAAGAGACCCAGTACTTC
CDR3 protein: CSVDRGGQETQYF
V gene: TRBV29-1
D gene: -
J gene: TRBJ2-5

CDR3 DNA: TGTGCCAGCAGCGCCGGGGGGGCCTACAATGAGCAGTTCTTC
CDR3 protein: CASSAGGAYNEQFF
V gene: TRBV9
D gene: TRBD2
J gene: TRBJ2-1

CDR3 DNA: TGTGCCAGAAGCGATGGCTACACCTTC
CDR3 protein: CARSDGYTF
V gene: TRBV5-3
D gene: -
J gene: TRBJ1-2